The T cell receptor (beta chain) under discussion was sequenced for a study of CD8+CD57+ T cells in acquired aplastic anemia. Across the whole study: Sorted CD4+ and CD8+ cells yielded about 3.1 ug of DNA on average. The study, taken as a whole, reports: Overlap between patients and controls comprised twenty-nine CD8+ CDR3 sequences.

This clonotype was seen at least ten times. Its antigen is as yet unknown. V shed 4 bases and J shed 1 base, with 9 bases lying between them. The CDR3 covers 14 residues. Germline CDR1 KGHDR, CDR2 SFDVKD. For CDR3 and TCR beta VDJ profiling, genomic DNA was the template used. TCRdb fed the reads into MiXCR, producing one record per CDR3 protein. The table lists around 120,000 distinct CDR3 sequences, about 43% of them singletons. Sequencing was done on patients that had shown CD8+CD57+ cell expansion by flow cytometry. Each of the patients presented with severe acquired aplastic anemia. Blood samples were obtained from patients who had received no prior therapy.

The sample was sorted CD4+, CD8+, or CD8+CD57+ T cells (not recorded which) from PBMCs. This sequence originates from a human donor with aplastic anemia. V gene TRBV24-1 combines with J gene TRBJ2-5, with D maybe TRBD1 (5 bases). CDR3 amino acids: CATSEAGPQETQYF. Written as DNA, the CDR3 is TGTGCCACCAGTGAGGCAGGGCCCCAAGAGACCCAGTACTTC.